Each of the 10 T cell receptor beta chains below was sequenced from the same sample in a study of CD8+ T cells in alopecia areata. As the sequencing template, cDNA was produced by extracting RNA and reverse transcribing it. Measured with immunoSEQ multiplex PCR; TCRdb has only the in-frame clones, and not every one. This sample carries roughly 120,000 clones, none of them present only once. Input material: lesional skin. Receptors originate from a C3H/HeJ mouse with alopecia areata. Strain haplotype (MHC): H2-k.

This clone was recorded many times. Genes here carry mouse names. The read comes to an end 4 residues before the CDR3 does, leaving the germline J gene to fill in the end. V usage is TRBV13-3 and J usage is TRBJ2-5; a possible D gene is TRBD1 (7 bases). The CDR3 is 14 amino acids. Per the germline V gene, CDR1 is NNHDY and CDR2 is SYVADS. The V gene lost 3 bases and the J gene lost 3 bases, with 11 bases spanning the gap. CDR3 DNA, as far as it was read: TGTGCCAGCAGTGCCGCAGGGGGGCAAGAC. Residues: CASSAAGGQD. From start to end, the CDR3 is CASSAAGGQDTQYF.

Concerning this clone: TCRdb's protein does not match the DNA translation at residue 11; the protein provided is translated from the DNA. The listed genes are named as in mouse. The read finishes 3 residues shy of the CDR3 end, and the germline J gene is used to complete it. The chain employs TRBV19 and TRBJ1-3, with 9 positions matching TRBD1. CDR1 FNHDT and CDR2 SITEND come from the germline V gene (reference sequence). V gave up 5 bases and J gave up 3 bases; unmatched junction bases: 3. This CDR3 has 14 amino acids. Partial CDR3 DNA: TGTGCCAGCAGGGACAGGGGATTTGGAAATACG. It specifies CASRDRGFGNT. The entire CDR3 sequence reads CASRDRGFGNTLYF.

Details on this clone: Gene names are mouse gene names. The sequenced fragment ends 4 residues before the CDR3 boundary, so the rest is inferred from the germline J gene. The genes are TRBV1 and TRBJ1-1; 8 bases are shared with TRBD1. Germline loops: CDR1 NSQYPW, CDR2 LRSPGD (reference sequence). The V gene end was trimmed by 0 bases and the J gene end by 0 bases; junction bases not matched to a gene: 3. CDR3 length: 16 amino acids. CDR3 DNA (partial): TGCACCTGCAGTGCAGACACAGGGGGAGCAAACACA. Amino acid sequence: CTCSADTGGANT. The full CDR3 is CTCSADTGGANTEVFF.

A note on this clone: Gene names are the mouse ones. The read ends 4 residues shy of where the CDR3 ends; the end is completed using the germline J gene. The chain joins TRBV13-3 to TRBJ2-4, with 10 nucleotides matching TRBD1. Germline loops: CDR1 NNHDY, CDR2 SYVADS. The CDR3 loop spans 17 amino acids. The trim removed 5 bases at V and 1 base at J, leaving 10 bases unmatched. Incomplete CDR3 DNA: TGTGCCAGCAGAGCTCCGGGACAGGGGAGAGGTCAAAAC. Protein: CASRAPGQGRGQN. The full CDR3 reads CASRAPGQGRGQNTLYF.

This clone showed up just a few times. Genes here carry mouse names. The read halts 4 residues ahead of the CDR3 end, with the missing end drawn from the germline J gene. The chain carries TRBV5 and TRBJ2-1; D is uncertain. Between the trimmed V and J ends, which lost 0 bases and 2 bases, there was a span of 8 bases. The CDR3 has 15 residues. The germline CDR1 and CDR2 sequences are LGHNA and YNLKQL (reference sequence). The sequenced part of the CDR3 DNA is TGTGCCAGCAGCCAAGATGAGAGGGACTATGCT. This codes for CASSQDERDYA. The whole CDR3 sequence is CASSQDERDYAEQFF.

This clone was seen more than once but under ten times. Gene names are the mouse ones. The CDR3 end lies 4 residues beyond the end of the read and is filled in from the germline J gene. The chain is built from TRBV13-3 and TRBJ2-1; TRBD2 aligns across 10 bases. V trimming: 5 bases; J trimming: 2 bases; junction bases outside the gene matches: 7. CDR1 is NNHDY, CDR2 SYVADS, per germline. CDR3 length equals 16 residues. CDR3 in amino acids: CASRTTGGPDYAEQFF. The sequenced CDR3 bases are TGTGCCAGCAGGACGACTGGGGGGCCCGACTATGCT.

This clone was detected a few times. The listed genes are named as in mouse. The CDR3 end lies 4 residues beyond the end of the read and is filled in from the germline J gene. This rearrangement joins TRBV1 to TRBJ2-1; 8 bases match TRBD2. The CDR3 covers 15 residues. From germline, CDR1 is NSQYPW and CDR2 LRSPGD (reference sequence). The part of the CDR3 DNA that was read is TGCACCTGCAGTGCAGTTCTGGGGGGAGGGGCT. As protein: CTCSAVLGGGA. The whole CDR3 sequence reads CTCSAVLGGGAEQFF.

This clone has ten or more counts. Mouse germline and gene names are used. The read is 4 residues too short to cover the CDR3 end, so that end is filled in from the germline J gene. The chain recombines TRBV1 with TRBJ2-7; 10 bases fit TRBD1. The CDR3 consists of 15 residues. The V segment lost 1 base and the J segment 1 base; nucleotides outside the gene matches: 1. Germline CDR1 NSQYPW, CDR2 LRSPGD (reference sequence). The sequenced CDR3 bases are TGCACCTGCAGTGCAGCGGGACAGGGGTCCTAT. Its protein product is CTCSAAGQGSY. The complete CDR3 reads CTCSAAGQGSYEQYF.

About this clone: Mouse gene names apply. Read sequence stops 4 residues before the CDR3 end, and the germline J gene provides the missing end. This rearrangement joins TRBV13-3 to TRBJ1-2, with 8 positions matching TRBD1. The germline V gene has CDR1 NNHDY and CDR2 SYVADS. CDR3 length: 12 residues. The CDR3 region is CASSQTGDDYTF. The sequenced CDR3 bases are TGTGCCAGCAGCCAGACAGGGGAC.

This clone was counted a few times. Mouse names are used for the genes. Read data end 4 residues before the CDR3 end; the end is taken from the germline J gene. This sequence joins TRBV13-3 and TRBJ2-7; 11 nucleotides agree with TRBD2. The CDR3 runs to 14 residues. Germline CDR1 reads NNHDY; CDR2 reads SYVADS. The sequenced part of the CDR3 DNA is TGTGCCAGCACCCCCGACTGGGGGGGATAT. It is translated as CASTPDWGGY. The CDR3 in full is CASTPDWGGYEQYF.